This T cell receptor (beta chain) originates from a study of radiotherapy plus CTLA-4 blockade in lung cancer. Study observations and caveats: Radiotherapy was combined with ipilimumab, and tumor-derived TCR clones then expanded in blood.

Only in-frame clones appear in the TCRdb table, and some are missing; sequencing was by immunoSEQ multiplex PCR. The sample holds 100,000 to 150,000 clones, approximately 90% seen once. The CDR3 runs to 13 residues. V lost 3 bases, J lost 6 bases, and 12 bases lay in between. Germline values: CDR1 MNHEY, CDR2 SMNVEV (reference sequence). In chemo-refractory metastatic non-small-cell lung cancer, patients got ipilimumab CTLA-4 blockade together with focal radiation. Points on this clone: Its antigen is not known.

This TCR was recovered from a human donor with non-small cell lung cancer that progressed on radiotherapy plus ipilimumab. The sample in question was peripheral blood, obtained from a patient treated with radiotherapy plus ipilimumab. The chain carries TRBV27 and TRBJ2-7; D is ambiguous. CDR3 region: CASSFGLYSEQYF. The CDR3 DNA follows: TGTGCCAGCAGTTTTGGGTTGTATTCCGAGCAGTACTTC.